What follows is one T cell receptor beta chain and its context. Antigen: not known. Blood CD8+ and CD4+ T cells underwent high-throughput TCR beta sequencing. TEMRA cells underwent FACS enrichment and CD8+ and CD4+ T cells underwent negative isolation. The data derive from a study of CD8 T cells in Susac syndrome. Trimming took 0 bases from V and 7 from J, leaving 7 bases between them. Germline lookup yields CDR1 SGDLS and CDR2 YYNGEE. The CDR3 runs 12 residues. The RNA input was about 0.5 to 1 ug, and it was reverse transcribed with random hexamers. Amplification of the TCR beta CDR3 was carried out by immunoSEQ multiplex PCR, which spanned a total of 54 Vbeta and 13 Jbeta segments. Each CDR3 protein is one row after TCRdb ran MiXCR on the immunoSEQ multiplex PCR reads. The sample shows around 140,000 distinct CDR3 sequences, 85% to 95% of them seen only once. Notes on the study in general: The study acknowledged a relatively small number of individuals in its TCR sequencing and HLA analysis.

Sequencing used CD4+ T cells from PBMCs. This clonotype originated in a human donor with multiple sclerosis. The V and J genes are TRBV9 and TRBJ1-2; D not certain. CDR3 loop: CASSVGQRGYTF. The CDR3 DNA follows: TGTGCCAGCAGCGTAGGACAACGTGGCTACACCTTC.